The clone carrying this TCR beta chain was counted between two and nine times. The antigen remains undetermined. Unique molecular identifiers had been added to the TCR beta cDNA libraries. Roughly 500,000 cDNA molecules were obtained from roughly 0.93 to 9.6 million T cells. TCRdb analysed the PCR reads with MiXCR anew, one entry per CDR3 protein. This table holds about 460,000 distinct CDR3 sequences, roughly 45% found once. The CDR3 is 13 amino acids. Trimming cost V 6 bases and J 0 bases; bases outside gene matches: 2. This specimen belongs to a study of post-analysis software for immune sequencing data. Overall study: Courses of disease covered relapsing-remitting, secondary progressive and progressive-relapsing multiple sclerosis. Overall study results and limits: TRBV5-6, TRBV5-1 and TRBV20-1 belonged to a set of a handful of TRBV segments that were more frequent in patients than controls.

The gene calls are TRBV12-3 or TRBV12-4 and TRBJ2-7; 7 nucleotides match TRBD1. Sample: blood. This receptor was taken from a girl between 10 and 17 years old with multiple sclerosis. The CDR3: CASRGTDSYEQYF. For the CDR3, the DNA is TGTGCCAGCAGAGGGACAGACTCCTACGAGCAGTACTTC.